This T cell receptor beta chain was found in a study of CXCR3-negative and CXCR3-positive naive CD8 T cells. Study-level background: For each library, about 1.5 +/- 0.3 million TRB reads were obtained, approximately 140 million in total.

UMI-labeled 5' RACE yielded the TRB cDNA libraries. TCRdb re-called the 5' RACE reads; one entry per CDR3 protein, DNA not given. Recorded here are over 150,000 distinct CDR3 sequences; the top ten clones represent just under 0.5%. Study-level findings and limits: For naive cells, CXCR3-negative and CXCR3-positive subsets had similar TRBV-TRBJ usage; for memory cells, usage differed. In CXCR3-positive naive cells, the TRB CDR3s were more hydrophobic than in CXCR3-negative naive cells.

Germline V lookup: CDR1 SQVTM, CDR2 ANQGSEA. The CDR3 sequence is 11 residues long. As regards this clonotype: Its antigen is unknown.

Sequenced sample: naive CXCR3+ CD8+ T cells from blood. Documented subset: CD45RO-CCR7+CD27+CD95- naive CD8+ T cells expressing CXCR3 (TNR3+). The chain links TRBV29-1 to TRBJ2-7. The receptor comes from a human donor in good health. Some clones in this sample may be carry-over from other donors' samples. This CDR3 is CSVDTSYEQYF.